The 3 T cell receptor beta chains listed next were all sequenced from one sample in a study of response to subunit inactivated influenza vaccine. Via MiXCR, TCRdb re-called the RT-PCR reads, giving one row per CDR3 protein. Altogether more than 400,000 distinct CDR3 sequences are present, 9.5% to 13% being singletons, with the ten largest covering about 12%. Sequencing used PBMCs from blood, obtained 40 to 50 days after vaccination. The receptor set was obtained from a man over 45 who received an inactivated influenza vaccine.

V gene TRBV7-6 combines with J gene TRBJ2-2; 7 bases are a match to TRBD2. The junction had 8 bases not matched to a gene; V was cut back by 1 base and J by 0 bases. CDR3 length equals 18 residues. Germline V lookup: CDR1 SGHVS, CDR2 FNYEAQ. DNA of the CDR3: TGTGCCAGCAGCTTAGAGGTCTATGGGGGGGCGAACACCGGGGAGCTGTTTTTT. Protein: CASSLEVYGGANTGELFF.

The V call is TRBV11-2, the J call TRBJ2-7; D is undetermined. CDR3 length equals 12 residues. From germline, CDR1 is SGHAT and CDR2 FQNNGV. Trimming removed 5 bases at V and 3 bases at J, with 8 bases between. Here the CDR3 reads CASSMMNYEQYF. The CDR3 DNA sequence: TGTGCCAGCAGCATGATGAACTACGAGCAGTACTTC.

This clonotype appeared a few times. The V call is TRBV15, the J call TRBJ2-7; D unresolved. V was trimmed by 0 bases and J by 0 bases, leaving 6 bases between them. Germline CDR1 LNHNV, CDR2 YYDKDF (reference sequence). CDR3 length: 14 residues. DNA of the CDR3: TGTGCCACCAGCAGAGACAGGTCCTCCTACGAGCAGTACTTC. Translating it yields CATSRDRSSYEQYF.